Listed below are T cell receptor beta chains from one sample, sequenced in a study of blood T cell dynamics during melanoma immunotherapy. Using immunoSEQ multiplex PCR, the repertoire was profiled, and TCRdb retains in-frame clones only, with some absent. The data contain around 2,000 clones, roughly 77% of them singletons. The sequences come from CD8+ T cells from blood, collected from a patient treated with checkpoint blockade. The receptors shown here come from a human donor with melanoma. Both conserved end residues are part of each CDR3. Fields, in order: V gene, J gene, clone size, D gene, CDR3 DNA, CDR3 protein. A D gene is named only where the DNA matches it firmly. Only some rows state a clone size, as once, few, many or a class for expanded clones.

>TRBV19|TRBJ2-2|-|TRBD1
TGTGCCAGTAGCAGAGACAGGGGGCGGAACACCGGGGAGCTGTTTTTT
CASSRDRGRNTGELFF
>TRBV9|TRBJ1-2|-|-
TGTGCCAGCAGCCGGAGTGGAGGGGACTATGGCTACACCTTC
CASSRSGGDYGYTF
>TRBV27|TRBJ1-5|-|TRBD1
TGTGCCAGCAGTTCGACAGGGAGCAATCAGCCCCAGCATTTT
CASSSTGSNQPQHF
>TRBV4-2|TRBJ2-7|once|TRBD1
TGTGCCAGCAGCTTCGGGGACAGACACTACGAGCAGTACTTC
CASSFGDRHYEQYF
>TRBV7-9|TRBJ2-1|once|TRBD1
TGTGCCAGCAGTTGGACAGGGGATGAGCAGTTCTTC
CASSWTGDEQFF
>TRBV2|TRBJ2-5|-|-
TGTGCCAGCAGTGAACCCCGAAGGGGGGAGACCCAGTACTTC
CASSEPRRGETQYF
>TRBV5-2|TRBJ1-2|-|-
TGCGCCAGCAGCCTGACTGGACAGGGAGGATACTATGGCTACACCTTC
CASSLTGQGGYYGYTF
>TRBV11-2|TRBJ2-3|-|-
TGTGCCAGCAGCCCCGCAGGTGGGCAGGGAGACCCGTATTTT
CASSPAGGQGDPYF
>TRBV10-3|TRBJ2-2|-|-
TGTGCCATCAGTGAGGGCCCCCAGGGCGGGGAGCTGTTTTTT
CAISEGPQGGELFF
>TRBV6-5|TRBJ1-2|-|TRBD1
TGTGCCAGCAGTTACTCGGACAGGCTTGGTAGCTACACCTTC
CASSYSDRLGSYTF
>TRBV27|TRBJ2-1|-|TRBD2
TGTGCCAGCAGCGTAGCGGGAGGTTCCTACAATGAGCAGTTCTTC
CASSVAGGSYNEQFF
>TRBV14|TRBJ1-2|-|-
TGTGCCAGCAGCCAAGGAGCATGGGGAAACTATGGCTACACCTTC
CASSQGAWGNYGYTF
>TRBV28|TRBJ1-2|few|TRBD1
TGTGCCAGCAGTCCCGGGACAGCCAACTATGGCTACACCTTC
CASSPGTANYGYTF
>TRBV5-6|TRBJ1-6|-|-
TGTGCCAGCAGCTTGGTGGGGAGCTCCTATAATTCACCCCTCCACTTT
CASSLVGSSYNSPLHF
>TRBV4-3|TRBJ1-3|-|-
TGCGCCAGCAGCCAGGGGGCCGCCCCTGGAAACACCATATATTTT
CASSQGAAPGNTIYF
>TRBV19|TRBJ2-1|-|TRBD2
TGTGCCAGTAGTATAATGGGCGGGAGTGTCTACAATGAGCAGTTCTTC
CASSIMGGSVYNEQFF
>TRBV30|TRBJ2-6|-|-
TGTGCCTGGAATCTGGGTGGTGGGGCCAACGTCCTGACTTTC
CAWNLGGGANVLTF
>TRBV29-1|TRBJ1-2|-|-
TGCAGCGTTGAGCGAGGGTCTGGCTACACCTTC
CSVERGSGYTF
>TRBV28|TRBJ1-1|-|-
TGTGCCAGCAGTCCCTCCAGAACTCTCACTGAAGCTTTCTTT
CASSPSRTLTEAFF
>TRBV19|TRBJ2-1|few|TRBD2
TGTGCCAGTAGTAACGAATGGACTAGCGGTTACAATGAGCAGTTCTTC
CASSNEWTSGYNEQFF
>TRBV6-1|TRBJ1-3|-|-
TGTGCCAGCAGTGAATACGGACGTTCTGGAAACACCATATATTTT
CASSEYGRSGNTIYF
>TRBV7-9|TRBJ2-7|few|-
TGTGCCAGCAGCTTCGGGGTGACCTACGAGCAGTACTTC
CASSFGVTYEQYF
>TRBV2|TRBJ2-1|-|TRBD2
TGTGCCAGCAGTGAGGACAGAGCCGGGACTAGCGGGAGACGGGAGCAGTTCTTC
CASSEDRAGTSGRREQFF
>TRBV6-5|TRBJ2-7|-|TRBD1
TGTGCCAGCAGTTACTCCGGGACAGGGGCCGAGCAGTACTTC
CASSYSGTGAEQYF
>TRBV4-3|TRBJ2-7|-|TRBD1
TGCGCCAGCAGTTTGGGACAGGGGGACGAGCAGTACTTC
CASSLGQGDEQYF
>TRBV19|TRBJ1-5|-|-
TGTGCCAGTAGTATAGACAGTGGGTTCAATCAGCCCCAGCATTTT
CASSIDSGFNQPQHF
>TRBV27|TRBJ2-2|-|-
TGTGCCGGCAGTATTCTACAGGGCACCGGGGAGCTGTTTTTT
CAGSILQGTGELFF
>TRBV19|TRBJ1-1|-|-
TGTGCCAGTAGTATAATGGATAGCATGAACACTGAAGCTTTCTTT
CASSIMDSMNTEAFF
>TRBV6-1|TRBJ2-1|few|-
TGTGCCAGCGGCCCCGGGTACAATGAGCAGTTCTTC
CASGPGYNEQFF
>TRBV18|TRBJ1-1|once|TRBD1
TGTGCCAGCTCCTGGACAGGGGCCATGAACACTGAAGCTTTCTTT
CASSWTGAMNTEAFF
>TRBV9|TRBJ2-1|-|-
TGTGCCAGCAGCGTAGATCCCAATGAGCAGTTCTTC
CASSVDPNEQFF
>TRBV11-3|TRBJ2-1|-|TRBD1
TGTGCCAGCAGCTTAACCCCGGGACAGGGAAGGATTGAGCAGTTCTTC
CASSLTPGQGRIEQFF
>TRBV21-1|TRBJ1-5|-|-
TGTGCCAGCAGCAATTATGAGTGGACAGGGGGCTATAGCAATCAGCCCCAGCATTTT
CASSNYEWTGGYSNQPQHF
>TRBV7-9|TRBJ2-7|-|-
TGTGCCAGCAGCTTAGTATTGGCAGTAGGAGGGCACTACGAGCAGTACTTC
CASSLVLAVGGHYEQYF
>TRBV7-6|TRBJ2-7|-|TRBD2
TGTGCCAGCAGCGCCGGGACTACATACGAGCAGTACTTC
CASSAGTTYEQYF
>TRBV10-3|TRBJ2-7|-|-
TGTGCCATCAGTGAGCCTCTAGCCCCCTACGAGCAGTACTTC
CAISEPLAPYEQYF
>TRBV19|TRBJ2-7|few|TRBD1
TGTGCCAGTAGTGGGACAGGGGGCCCCTACGAGCAGTACTTC
CASSGTGGPYEQYF
>TRBV9|TRBJ2-1|-|-
TGTGCCAGCAGCGTAGCTCCGGGGCCCTACAATGAGCAGTTCTTC
CASSVAPGPYNEQFF
>TRBV4-1|TRBJ2-3|-|-
TGCGCCAGCAGCCAGGACCCTAATGCCCGCACAGATACGCAGTATTTT
CASSQDPNARTDTQYF
>TRBV9|TRBJ1-1|-|-
TGTGCCAGCAGCGGACCGACAGGAGGCACTGAAGCTTTCTTT
CASSGPTGGTEAFF
>TRBV28|TRBJ2-7|-|-
TGTGCCAGCAGTTTTGGTGGGGAGCTCCCTGCACACTACGAGCAGTACTTC
CASSFGGELPAHYEQYF
>TRBV5-6|TRBJ1-1|few|-
TGTGCCAGCAGCTCTGACACTGAAGCTTTCTTT
CASSSDTEAFF
>TRBV9|TRBJ2-3|-|TRBD2
TGTGCCAGCAGCCCCCCCACGAGTACTAGCGGGGAGAGCACAGATACGCAGTATTTT
CASSPPTSTSGESTDTQYF
>TRBV5-1|TRBJ2-7|-|TRBD2
TGCGCCAGCAGCAGAACCGGGACTAGCGTTTACTCCTACGAGCAGTACTTC
CASSRTGTSVYSYEQYF
>TRBV6-1|TRBJ1-5|-|-
TGTGCCAGCAGTTCGGGGGATCTGGGGCAGCCCCAGCATTTT
CASSSGDLGQPQHF
>TRBV5-1|TRBJ2-7|few|-
TGCGCCAGCAGCTTGTCTGGAGAGCAGTACTTC
CASSLSGEQYF
>TRBV14|TRBJ2-5|-|-
TGTGCCAGCAGCCCGCGTCGGGGGCCAGAGACCCAGTACTTC
CASSPRRGPETQYF
>TRBV9|TRBJ2-2|-|TRBD1
TGTGCCAGCAGCGCGGTGGACAGGGTCACCGGGGAGCTGTTTTTT
CASSAVDRVTGELFF